Below, 29 T cell receptor beta chains from the same sample are listed, as sequenced in a study of CD8 T cells in Susac syndrome. RNA in amounts of roughly 0.5 to 1 ug was reverse transcribed with random hexamers. In TCRdb, the immunoSEQ multiplex PCR reads were re-called with MiXCR into one record per CDR3 protein. Found here are around 160,000 distinct CDR3 sequences, around 94% of them singletons; the top ten hold about 0.13%. The sequencing sample was made of CD4+ T cells from PBMCs. The receptors originated from a human donor in good health.

The chain is built from TRBV20-1 and TRBJ2-5, with D uncertain. The CDR3 covers 13 residues. V lost 1 base to trimming and J lost 2 bases, with 8 bases between them. CDR1 is DFQATT and CDR2 is SNEGSKA in the germline V gene (reference sequence). The CDR3 bases are TGCAGTGCTAGAGTAGTTATACAAGAGACCCAGTACTTC. It yields the protein CSARVVIQETQYF.

The gene calls are TRBV3-1 and TRBJ2-1; 7 bases fit TRBD1. This CDR3 contains 13 residues. The V and J ends lost 3 bases and 6 bases, in that order; junction bases with no gene match: 2. CDR1 is LGHDT and CDR2 is YNNKEL in the germline V gene (reference sequence). As DNA, the CDR3 is TGTGCCAGCAGCCATGGGACAGCCAATGAGCAGTTCTTC. Translated: CASSHGTANEQFF.

The chain uses TRBV7-2 and TRBJ2-7, with 9 bases matching TRBD2. This CDR3 is 12 amino acids long. Germline CDR1 SGHTA, CDR2 FQGNSA. Trimming removed 4 bases from V and 6 bases from J; junction bases left unmatched: 1. The chain's CDR3 is CASSSSGIEQYF. CDR3 sequence (DNA): TGTGCCAGCAGCTCTAGCGGGATCGAGCAGTACTTC.

The rearrangement uses TRBV6-6 and TRBJ2-7; 10 bases match TRBD2. CDR3 length equals 15 residues. Per germline, CDR1 MNHNY and CDR2 SVGAGI (reference sequence). V was clipped by 6 bases and J by 0 bases; unmatched bases: 5. For the CDR3, the DNA is TGTGCCAGCAGAGGGCTAGCGGGGGTCTCCTACGAGCAGTACTTC. As protein: CASRGLAGVSYEQYF.

The chain joins TRBV7-2 to TRBJ2-5, with D possibly TRBD1 on 5 matching bases. Trimming stripped 2 bases from V and 2 bases from J, with 9 bases between. Germline V gene data show CDR1 as SGHTA and CDR2 as FQGNSA. The CDR3 spans 14 residues. The CDR3 loop reads CASSLSWTQETQYF. The CDR3 DNA reads TGTGCCAGCAGCTTATCTTGGACACAAGAGACCCAGTACTTC.

This clonotype was seen only once. The CDR3 DNA follows: TGTGCCAGCAGCCCTGGGACTTTTAGCTCCTACAATGAGCAGTTCTTC. Its protein is CASSPGTFSSYNEQFF. The J gene is TRBJ2-1, the V gene TRBV7-6, with D possibly TRBD2 on 6 matching bases. The CDR3 length is 16 residues. Looked up from germline, CDR1 is SGHVS and CDR2 is FNYEAQ. Trimming cost V 5 bases and J 0 bases, with 14 bases left between them.

The genes are TRBV7-2 and TRBJ1-6; D is perhaps TRBD1 (6 bases). The CDR3 extends over 14 amino acids. The ends were cut back, 5 bases at V and 8 bases at J, with 13 bases in the middle. Germline V gives CDR1 SGHTA, CDR2 FQGNSA. This CDR3 reads CASSHQGLDSPLHF. CDR3 coding DNA: TGTGCCAGCAGCCATCAGGGGTTGGATTCACCCCTCCACTTT. The entire variable domain, with the rest obtained from reference TRBV7-2 and TRBJ1-6, is as follows: GAGVSQSPSNKVTEKGKDVELRCDPISGHTALYWYRQSLGQGLEFLIYFQGNSAPDKSGLPSDRFSAERTGGSVSTLTIQRTQQEDSAVYLCASSHQGLDSPLHFGNGTRLTVT.

The gene calls are TRBV4-2 and TRBJ1-2; D perhaps matches TRBD1 (5 bases). Germline loops: CDR1 LGHNA, CDR2 YNFKEQ. Trimming took off 7 bases at V and 4 bases at J, with 19 bases between the two ends. The CDR3 consists of 15 residues. In nucleotides, the CDR3 is TGTGCCAGCACCCCCACCCCCCGGGACCCCTATGGCTACACCTTC. Amino acid sequence: CASTPTPRDPYGYTF.

V and J are TRBV2 and TRBJ1-1, with D possibly being TRBD1 (6 bases). The CDR3 is made up of 12 amino acids. V lost 4 bases to trimming and J lost 7 bases, with 10 bases between them. Germline loops: CDR1 SNHLY, CDR2 FYNNEI. This CDR3 is CASSGTGREAFF. For the CDR3, the DNA is TGTGCCAGCAGTGGTACAGGGCGTGAAGCTTTCTTT.

This clonotype showed up just once. This chain connects TRBV9 to TRBJ2-3, with unresolved D. The CDR3 totals 14 residues. The V end was cut by 0 bases, the J end by 6 bases, with 11 bases between. Looked up from germline, CDR1 is SGDLS and CDR2 is YYNGEE. CDR3 bases: TGTGCCAGCAGCGTAGTCGGTAACCCCGATACGCAGTATTTT. This codes for CASSVVGNPDTQYF.

The chain employs TRBV20-1 and TRBJ1-2; D uncertain. Germline values: CDR1 DFQATT, CDR2 SNEGSKA (reference sequence). V was cut by 3 bases and J by 0 bases, with 5 bases left in between. The CDR3 extends over 12 amino acids. CDR3 sequence reads: CSARPTNYGYTF. The CDR3 coding sequence is TGCAGTGCTAGGCCGACTAACTATGGCTACACCTTC.

The chain recombines TRBV20-1 with TRBJ2-5; TRBD2 matches 7 bases. The trim removed 3 bases at V and 2 bases at J, leaving 9 bases unmatched. This CDR3 is built from 15 residues. CDR1 is DFQATT, CDR2 SNEGSKA, per germline (reference sequence). Written as DNA, the CDR3 is TGCAGTGCTAGGGCCGGGAAGCGGGGACAAGAGACCCAGTACTTC. It is translated as CSARAGKRGQETQYF.

CDR3 coding DNA: TGTGCCAGCAGCTTAAATAGTGACACGTGGACTGAAGCTTTCTTT. This codes for CASSLNSDTWTEAFF. V is TRBV7-9 and J is TRBJ1-1, with D unresolved. Trimming cost V 2 bases and J 5 bases, with 15 bases left between them. Germline V lookup: CDR1 SEHNR, CDR2 FQNEAQ (reference sequence). CDR3 size: 15 residues.

The chain carries TRBV28 and TRBJ2-3; the match to TRBD1 covers 10 bases. Germline V gene sequence: CDR1 MDHEN, CDR2 SYDVKM. V trimming: 5 bases; J trimming: 4 bases; junction bases outside the gene matches: 9. The CDR3 has 16 amino acids. The CDR3 nucleotides read TGTGCCAGCAGTAGGGTGACAGGGGGCAAGGCAGATACGCAGTATTTT. Translated, it gives CASSRVTGGKADTQYF.

Comments on this clonotype: A read error may account for a junction end that differs from germline. V and J are TRBV7-9 and TRBJ1-1; the D gene is possibly TRBD1 (5 bases). This CDR3 comprises 14 residues. CDR1 is SEHNR and CDR2 is FQNEAQ in the germline V gene (reference sequence). CDR3 amino acids: CASSRLGGNAEAFF. The CDR3 DNA is TGTGCCAGCAGCCGCCTGGGGGGGAACGCTGAAGCTTTCTTT.

This chain uses TRBV20-1 with TRBJ2-5, with unresolved D. Germline V gene sequence: CDR1 DFQATT, CDR2 SNEGSKA (reference sequence). V was trimmed by 2 bases and J by 2 bases, leaving 9 bases between them. This CDR3 has 13 residues. CDR3 bases: TGCAGTGCTAGATTCATGCTGCAAGAGACCCAGTACTTC. This translates into CSARFMLQETQYF.

J is TRBJ2-7 and V is TRBV12-3 or TRBV12-4; D unresolved. The V end was cut by 7 bases, the J end by 5 bases, with 15 bases between. The CDR3 loop spans 13 amino acids. CDR3 in amino acids: CASTRRRADEQYF. The DNA of the CDR3 is TGTGCCAGCACTCGGCGAAGGGCGGACGAGCAGTACTTC.

The chain uses TRBV3-1 and TRBJ2-7, with 13 bases identical to TRBD2. CDR1 and CDR2 (germline): LGHDT, YNNKEL (reference sequence). The trim removed 3 bases at V and 2 bases at J, leaving 1 base unmatched. The CDR3 covers 15 residues. The chain's CDR3 is CASSHTSGGAYEQYF. The CDR3 DNA reads TGTGCCAGCAGCCACACTAGCGGGGGGGCCTACGAGCAGTACTTC.

J is TRBJ1-3 and V is TRBV29-1; D gene unclear. Between the trimmed V and J ends, which lost 7 bases and 0 bases, there was a span of 10 bases. Looked up from germline, CDR1 is SQVTM and CDR2 is ANQGSEA. CDR3 length: 13 amino acids. The CDR3 is CSARSGSGNTIYF. The CDR3 coding sequence is TGCAGCGCACGGTCGGGCTCTGGAAACACCATATATTTT.

V gene TRBV6-6 combines with J gene TRBJ2-5; D is uncertain. Trimming removed 5 bases at V and 4 bases at J, with 8 bases between. The CDR3 sequence is 12 residues long. Per the germline V gene, CDR1 is MNHNY and CDR2 is SVGAGI (reference sequence). CDR3 sequence (DNA): TGTGCCAGCAGTGATGTCGGAGAGACCCAGTACTTC. Its protein product is CASSDVGETQYF.

The V gene is TRBV5-1, the J gene TRBJ2-1; 8 nucleotides match TRBD2. This CDR3 spans 17 amino acids. Germline V lookup: CDR1 SGHRS, CDR2 YFSETQ. The V and J ends lost 1 base and 1 base, in that order; junction bases with no gene match: 7. Here the CDR3 DNA reads TGCGCCAGCAGCTTGACGAACGGGGGGGCGTCCTACAATGAGCAGTTCTTC. Amino acids: CASSLTNGGASYNEQFF.

The genes are TRBV30 and TRBJ1-6; D uncertain. The germline gives CDR1 GTSNPN, CDR2 SVGIG (reference sequence). This CDR3 is 15 amino acids long. Trimming shortened V by 0 bases and J by 7 bases, and 13 bases separated the two germline ends. Here the CDR3 DNA reads TGTGCCTGGAGTGTAGAGGCACACGCCAATTCACCCCTCCACTTT. It encodes CAWSVEAHANSPLHF.

The chain recombines TRBV19 with TRBJ2-5, with 7 bases identical to TRBD1. This CDR3 is built from 14 residues. CDR1 and CDR2 (germline): LNHDA, SQIVND (reference sequence). V was pared by 4 bases and J by 5 bases, with 7 bases of the junction left unmatched. The CDR3 DNA is TGTGCCAGTAGTACGACAGGGCTCGATGAGACCCAGTACTTC. Amino acid sequence: CASSTTGLDETQYF.

This chain connects TRBV28 to TRBJ1-5; 7 bases fit TRBD1. Losses at the gene ends were 7 bases for V and 2 bases for J; bases not matched to a gene: 5. The CDR3 has 14 residues. Germline CDR1 is MDHEN and CDR2 is SYDVKM. The CDR3 DNA reads TGTGCCAGCACTAAAGGGGGCGGCAATCAGCCCCAGCATTTT. It specifies CASTKGGGNQPQHF. Drawing the rest from reference TRBV28 and TRBJ1-5, the complete variable domain is DVKVTQSSRYLVKRTGEKVFLECVQDMDHENMFWYRQDPGLGLRLIYFSYDVKMKEKGDIPEGYSVSREKKERFSLILESASTNQTSMYLCASTKGGGNQPQHFGDGTRLSIL.

The genes are TRBV21-1 and TRBJ2-5. TRBV21-1 is assigned pseudogene status. The CDR3 contains 13 residues. The CDR3 sequence is CASSEDGSRTQYF. The CDR3 coding sequence is TGTGCCAGCAGCGAGGACGGCTCGAGGACCCAGTACTTC.

This chain links TRBV7-8 with TRBJ2-5; D tentatively reads TRBD1 or TRBD2 (5 bases each). This CDR3 spans 16 amino acids. Germline CDR1 is SGHVS and CDR2 is FQNEAQ. V lost 7 bases to trimming and J lost 1 base, with 19 bases between them. CDR3 coding DNA: TGTGCCAGCACCCCAGGGAGAGTTTTAGTCCAAGAGACCCAGTACTTC. Translated: CASTPGRVLVQETQYF.

This clonotype was counted a single time. This chain joins TRBV5-1 and TRBJ2-6; D is unresolved. In germline, CDR1 is SGHRS, CDR2 YFSETQ. V lost 4 bases and J lost 0, with 8 bases in between. CDR3 length equals 15 residues. CDR3 nucleotides: TGCGCCAGCAGCCCAGACAACTCTGGGGCCAACGTCCTGACTTTC. It translates to CASSPDNSGANVLTF. Complete variable domain (other parts from reference TRBV5-1 and TRBJ2-6): KAGVTQTPRYLIKTRGQQVTLSCSPISGHRSVSWYQQTPGQGLQFLFEYFSETQRNKGNFPGRFSGRQFSNSRSEMNVSTLELGDSALYLCASSPDNSGANVLTFGAGSRLTVL.

CDR3 region: CASSPEDPRDQYF. Written as DNA, the CDR3 is TGCGCCAGCAGTCCTGAGGACCCGAGGGACCAGTACTTC. This chain links TRBV23-1 with TRBJ2-5; possibly TRBD2 for D (5 bases). TRBV23-1 is annotated as an ORF whose role is uncertain. This CDR3 is built from 13 residues. V shed 4 bases and J shed 10 bases, with 16 bases lying between them.

The J gene is TRBJ2-2, the V gene TRBV30; possibly TRBD2 for D (6 bases). This CDR3 has 16 amino acids. Trimming cost V 0 bases and J 5 bases, with 16 bases left between them. Germline values: CDR1 GTSNPN, CDR2 SVGIG (reference sequence). The CDR3 DNA follows: TGTGCCTGGAGTGTACGGGGACTCGCAACAACCGGGGAGCTGTTTTTT. Translated, it gives CAWSVRGLATTGELFF.